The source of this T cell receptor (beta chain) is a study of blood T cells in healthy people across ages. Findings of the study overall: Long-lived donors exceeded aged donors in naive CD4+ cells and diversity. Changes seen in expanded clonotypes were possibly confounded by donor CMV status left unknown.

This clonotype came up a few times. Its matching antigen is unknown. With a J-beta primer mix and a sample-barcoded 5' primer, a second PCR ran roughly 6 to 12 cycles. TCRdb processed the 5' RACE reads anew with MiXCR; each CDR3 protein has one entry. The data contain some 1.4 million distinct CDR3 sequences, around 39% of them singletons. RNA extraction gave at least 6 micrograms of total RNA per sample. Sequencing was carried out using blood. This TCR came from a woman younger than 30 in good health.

DNA of the CDR3: TGTGCCAGCAGCCAGGACCTAACTAGCGGGAGGCTGACAGATACGCAGTATTTT. It encodes CASSQDLTSGRLTDTQYF. The chain uses TRBV3-1 and TRBJ2-3; 12 bases are a match to TRBD2. CDR3 size: 18 residues. Trimming removed 3 bases from V and 3 bases from J; junction bases left unmatched: 10. Germline V gene data show CDR1 as LGHDT and CDR2 as YNNKEL (reference sequence).